Listed here are 29 T cell receptor beta chains from one sample, sequenced in a study of post-analysis software for immune sequencing data. Study findings and constraints: TRBV5-6, TRBV5-1 and TRBV20-1 were among a few TRBV segments more frequent in patients than controls.

Their antigens remain unidentified. Each TCR beta cDNA library carried unique molecular identifiers. TCRdb ran MiXCR on the PCR reads and lists one entry per CDR3 protein. The sample shows roughly 650,000 distinct CDR3 sequences, 59% of them seen only once. The sample taken for sequencing was blood. These receptors were collected from a girl between 2 and 10 years old with multiple sclerosis.

The chain links TRBV24-1 to TRBJ2-3, with D perhaps TRBD1 (6 bases). Trimming took off 5 bases at V and 9 bases at J, with 20 bases between the two ends. CDR1 and CDR2 (germline): KGHDR, SFDVKD. This CDR3 spans 15 amino acids. CDR3 DNA sequence: TGTGCCACCAGTGGGGTAGCCGCAGGGGAGAACACGCAGTATTTT. Translated, it gives CATSGVAAGENTQYF.

This clonotype was seen only a few times. This rearrangement joins TRBV18 to TRBJ2-5; 7 bases align to TRBD2. The V segment lost 4 bases and the J segment 4 bases; nucleotides outside the gene matches: 3. This CDR3 is built from 13 residues. Germline CDR1 and CDR2: KGHSH and LQKENI. CDR3 sequence (DNA): TGTGCCAGCTCACGAGGACTAGGAGAGACCCAGTACTTC. Its protein product is CASSRGLGETQYF. The full variable domain, with the rest looked up from reference TRBV18 and TRBJ2-5, is NAGVMQNPRHLVRRRGQEARLRCSPMKGHSHVYWYRQLPEEGLKFMVYLQKENIIDESGMPKERFSAEFPKEGPSILRIQQVVRGDSAAYFCASSRGLGETQYFGPGTRLLVL.

The V and J genes are TRBV6-5 and TRBJ1-4; no reliable D call. This CDR3 has 15 amino acids. CDR1 is MNHEY and CDR2 is SVGAGI in the germline V gene. The V end was cut by 4 bases, the J end by 1 base, with 10 bases between. The CDR3, as DNA: TGTGCCAGCAGTTCCCTACCTAAAACTAATGAAAAACTGTTTTTT. Its protein is CASSSLPKTNEKLFF.

This chain links TRBV7-9 with TRBJ2-6, with 7 bases aligning to TRBD1. The germline CDR1 and CDR2 sequences are SEHNR and FQNEAQ (reference sequence). This CDR3 is built from 14 residues. Losses at the gene ends were 5 bases for V and 9 bases for J; bases not matched to a gene: 7. CDR3 region: CASSPRGLVNVLTF. The CDR3 DNA follows: TGTGCCAGCAGCCCGAGGGGGCTAGTCAACGTCCTGACTTTC.

This clonotype was observed a few times. V gene TRBV10-3 combines with J gene TRBJ2-3, with no clear D. This CDR3 spans 14 amino acids. V was cut by 0 bases and J by 11 bases, with 15 bases left in between. Germline loops: CDR1 ENHRY, CDR2 SYGVKD. The CDR3 sequence: CAISESGSKERQYF. For the CDR3, the DNA is TGTGCCATCAGTGAGTCGGGATCGAAAGAAAGGCAGTATTTT.

Only a few counts were recorded for this clonotype. This chain uses TRBV4-3 with TRBJ2-3, with 7 nucleotides matching TRBD1. Looked up from germline, CDR1 is LGHNA and CDR2 is YSLEER. J was trimmed by 13 bases and V by 4 bases; bases with no gene match: 14. This CDR3 spans 14 amino acids. CDR3 coding DNA: TGCGCCAGCAGCCCCGTCTTGGAGAGGGGGCAGAAGTATTTT. Amino acids: CASSPVLERGQKYF.

This clonotype has only a few counts. The CDR3 reads CASSQDSDIETQYF. CDR3 DNA sequence: TGTGCCAGCAGCCAAGACTCCGATATAGAGACCCAGTACTTC. The chain has TRBV4-2 and TRBJ2-5; D is uncertain. Trimming removed 0 bases at V and 4 bases at J, with 9 bases between. Germline V gives CDR1 LGHNA, CDR2 YNFKEQ. The CDR3 spans 14 residues.

The J gene is TRBJ2-5, the V gene TRBV29-1, with a tentative D call TRBD2 (7 bases). CDR1 and CDR2 from the germline V gene are SQVTM and ANQGSEA. The V and J ends lost 6 bases and 5 bases respectively, with 16 bases between them. There are 13 residues in the CDR3. The CDR3 nucleotides read TGCAGCGTCCCCCTGGGGGGGCAGGAGACCCAGTACTTC. Translation: CSVPLGGQETQYF.

A few counts support this clonotype. The rearrangement uses TRBV12-3 or TRBV12-4 and TRBJ2-4; D assignment may be TRBD1 or TRBD2 (5 bases each). Trimming removed 2 bases at V and 5 bases at J, with 22 bases between. The CDR3 contains 18 residues. The CDR3 region is CASSLRVSGAPVQNIQYF. CDR3 nucleotide sequence: TGTGCCAGCAGTTTAAGGGTTTCCGGGGCCCCTGTCCAAAACATTCAGTACTTC.

The rearrangement uses TRBV12-3 or TRBV12-4 and TRBJ1-1; D unclear. This CDR3 is built from 14 residues. V dropped 5 bases and J dropped 5 bases, with 15 bases sitting between them. CDR3 bases: TGTGCCAGCAGTACCCTAGGGAGAGGGACTGAAGCTTTCTTT. Amino acids: CASSTLGRGTEAFF.

As concerns this clonotype: At one end, the junction sequence differs from germline, possibly due to a read error. The rearrangement links TRBV10-1 to TRBJ2-5; TRBD1 is a possible D gene (6 bases). Germline-derived CDR1 and CDR2 are WNHNN and SYGVQD (reference sequence). The CDR3 runs to 14 residues. CDR3 loop: CVSSSGTPQETQYF. The CDR3, as DNA: TGCGTCAGCAGCTCCGGGACACCACAAGAGACCCAGTACTTC.

The chain combines TRBV3-1 with TRBJ2-1, with 7 bases fitting TRBD1. This CDR3 is built from 16 residues. Germline-derived CDR1 and CDR2 are LGHDT and YNNKEL (reference sequence). Unmatched junction bases numbered 10, after V lost 3 bases and J lost 5 bases. The CDR3 sequence is CASSHSDRAGNNEQFF. As DNA, the CDR3 is TGTGCCAGCAGCCATTCAGACAGGGCTGGAAACAATGAGCAGTTCTTC.

This rearrangement joins TRBV2 to TRBJ2-7; 7 positions match TRBD1. Germline values: CDR1 SNHLY, CDR2 FYNNEI. The CDR3 length is 14 residues. J lost 2 bases, V lost 6 bases, and 7 bases had no gene match. The CDR3, as DNA: TGTGCCAGCAGAAGGACAGGCGATACCTACGAGCAGTACTTC. Translating it yields CASRRTGDTYEQYF.

This chain uses TRBV27 with TRBJ1-6, with 10 nucleotides matching TRBD1. This CDR3 is built from 17 residues. Germline loops: CDR1 MNHEY, CDR2 SMNVEV (reference sequence). J was trimmed by 5 bases and V by 1 base; bases with no gene match: 5. The CDR3 DNA reads as TGTGCCAGCAGTTTATGGGGACAGGGGCGGAATAATTCACCCCTCCACTTT. It specifies CASSLWGQGRNNSPLHF.

This clonotype occurred a few times. V usage is TRBV4-3 and J usage is TRBJ2-1, with a possible D match to TRBD2 (5 bases). This CDR3 is built from 14 residues. From germline, CDR1 is LGHNA and CDR2 YSLEER. The ends were cut back, 0 bases at V and 8 bases at J, with 11 bases in the middle. The CDR3 here is CASSQDRLAHEQFF. The CDR3 nucleotides read TGCGCCAGCAGCCAAGATCGGCTAGCCCATGAGCAGTTCTTC.

This chain links TRBV25-1 with TRBJ2-1; the D gene is possibly TRBD1 (5 bases). Germline V gene data show CDR1 as MGHDK and CDR2 as SYGVNS. The CDR3 is 15 amino acids. V was pared by 2 bases and J by 5 bases, with 13 bases between. The CDR3 nucleotides are TGTGCCAGCAGTGAAATAGTGACAGTACACAATGAGCAGTTCTTC. Translated, it gives CASSEIVTVHNEQFF.

In DNA, the CDR3 is TGTGCCAGCAGCGTAGAGGCGGGAGGGATCGCAGATACGCAGTATTTT. Translated, it gives CASSVEAGGIADTQYF. The chain employs TRBV9 and TRBJ2-3, with TRBD2 identical over 9 bases. Germline assignment: CDR1 SGDLS and CDR2 YYNGEE. Trimming removed 0 bases from V and 4 bases from J; junction bases left unmatched: 6. The CDR3 loop spans 16 amino acids.

V and J are TRBV7-6 and TRBJ1-4; D is undetermined. Germline CDR1 and CDR2: SGHVS and FNYEAQ. The CDR3 is 13 amino acids. V lost 1 base and J lost 4, with 4 bases in between. In DNA form, the CDR3 reads TGTGCCAGCAGCTTAGACCTTAATGAAAAACTGTTTTTT. It yields the protein CASSLDLNEKLFF.

The rearrangement joins TRBV29-1 to TRBJ1-1; D is undetermined. The CDR3 runs 13 residues. Germline V gives CDR1 SQVTM, CDR2 ANQGSEA. V was trimmed by 7 bases and J by 8 bases, leaving 20 bases between them. DNA of the CDR3: TGCAGCGACAAAACCAGGAGGTCGGAGGAAGCTTTCTTT. Translated, it gives CSDKTRRSEEAFF.

This chain uses TRBV10-3 with TRBJ2-1; no definite D call. Trimming took off 2 bases at V and 6 bases at J, with 2 bases between the two ends. The CDR3 is made up of 11 amino acids. Germline CDR1 and CDR2: ENHRY and SYGVKD. The CDR3 loop reads CAISEVNEQFF. CDR3 sequence (DNA): TGTGCCATCAGTGAGGTCAATGAGCAGTTCTTC.

The V and J genes are TRBV12-3 or TRBV12-4 and TRBJ2-7; D perhaps matches TRBD1 (5 bases). The germline V and J ends were trimmed by 1 base and 1 base, with 8 bases remaining between them. The CDR3 length is 14 residues. CDR3 residues: CASSLETASYEQYF. As DNA, the CDR3 is TGTGCCAGCAGTTTAGAGACAGCATCCTACGAGCAGTACTTC.

The chain joins TRBV12-3 or TRBV12-4 to TRBJ2-1; TRBD2 aligns across 10 bases. J lost 5 bases, V lost 3 bases, and 16 bases had no gene match. This CDR3 is built from 19 residues. CDR3 protein: CASSLRASGGPKTHNEQFF. In DNA form, the CDR3 reads TGTGCCAGCAGTTTGAGAGCTAGCGGGGGCCCTAAGACCCACAATGAGCAGTTCTTC.

Comments on this clonotype: One end of the junction is discordant with germline, which a read error may explain. V is TRBV10-3 and J is TRBJ2-3; 7 bases fit TRBD1. Germline lookup yields CDR1 ENHRY and CDR2 SYGVKD. The CDR3 is made up of 14 amino acids. CDR3 loop: CALSRDSPTDTQYF. The CDR3, as DNA: TGTGCCCTCAGTCGGGACAGCCCCACAGATACGCAGTATTTT.

The chain combines TRBV28 with TRBJ2-1; 8 bases match TRBD1. Germline V gives CDR1 MDHEN, CDR2 SYDVKM. The CDR3 runs 16 residues. The V segment lost 5 bases and the J segment 6 bases; nucleotides outside the gene matches: 12. The CDR3 region has the DNA TGTGCCAGCAGTGTGAGGACAGGGTTGTTGTTCAATGAGCAGTTCTTC. Protein sequence: CASSVRTGLLFNEQFF. The variable domain in full, with the rest retrieved from reference TRBV28 and TRBJ2-1, is DVKVTQSSRYLVKRTGEKVFLECVQDMDHENMFWYRQDPGLGLRLIYFSYDVKMKEKGDIPEGYSVSREKKERFSLILESASTNQTSMYLCASSVRTGLLFNEQFFGPGTRLTVL.

This clonotype was recorded a few times. The CDR3 DNA reads as TGTGCCTGGAGCCAGAGCCTGACTAGCGGGAGTTCAGATACGCAGTATTTT. Protein: CAWSQSLTSGSSDTQYF. The J gene is TRBJ2-3, the V gene TRBV30; TRBD2 aligns across 12 bases. The germline CDR1 and CDR2 sequences are GTSNPN and SVGIG (reference sequence). V was pared by 3 bases and J by 4 bases, with 11 bases of the junction left unmatched. This CDR3 is built from 17 residues.

In this sample, this clonotype turned up a few times. This chain uses TRBV28 with TRBJ2-6; the D call may be TRBD1 or TRBD2 (5 bases each). V was shortened by 2 bases and J by 1 base, with 12 bases between the two germline ends. The CDR3 is 17 amino acids. Germline CDR1 reads MDHEN; CDR2 reads SYDVKM. The CDR3 DNA reads TGTGCCAGCAGTTTACTAAGATGGGGGTCTGGGGCCAACGTCCTGACTTTC. Amino acids: CASSLLRWGSGANVLTF.

The V and J genes are TRBV20-1 and TRBJ2-7; 13 bases agree with TRBD2. Trimming took 5 bases from V and 3 from J; bases not matched to a gene: 4. CDR3 length: 14 residues. Germline V gene sequence: CDR1 DFQATT, CDR2 SNEGSKA (reference sequence). The CDR3 bases are TGCAGTGCTGGGGGGACTAGCGGGGTCTACGAGCAGTACTTC. This encodes CSAGGTSGVYEQYF.

A word on this clonotype: One end of the junction varies from germline; a read error may be responsible. This sequence joins TRBV13 and TRBJ1-6, with D maybe TRBD1 (6 bases). Germline-derived CDR1 and CDR2 are PRHDT and FYEKMQ (reference sequence). The CDR3 is 17 residues long. The CDR3 region is CASSLGHDRTLGSPPHF. CDR3 sequence (DNA): TGTGCCAGCAGCTTAGGCCATGACAGGACCTTAGGGTCACCCCCCCACTTT.

The V call is TRBV4-2, the J call TRBJ2-1; 11 nucleotides agree with TRBD2. V shed 6 bases, J shed 7 bases, and the junction held 8 bases outside the gene matches. In germline, CDR1 is LGHNA, CDR2 YNFKEQ. The CDR3 has 15 residues. DNA for the CDR3: TGTGCCAGCAGACCACTAGCGGGAGACAGGAATGAGCAGTTCTTC. Its translation is CASRPLAGDRNEQFF.